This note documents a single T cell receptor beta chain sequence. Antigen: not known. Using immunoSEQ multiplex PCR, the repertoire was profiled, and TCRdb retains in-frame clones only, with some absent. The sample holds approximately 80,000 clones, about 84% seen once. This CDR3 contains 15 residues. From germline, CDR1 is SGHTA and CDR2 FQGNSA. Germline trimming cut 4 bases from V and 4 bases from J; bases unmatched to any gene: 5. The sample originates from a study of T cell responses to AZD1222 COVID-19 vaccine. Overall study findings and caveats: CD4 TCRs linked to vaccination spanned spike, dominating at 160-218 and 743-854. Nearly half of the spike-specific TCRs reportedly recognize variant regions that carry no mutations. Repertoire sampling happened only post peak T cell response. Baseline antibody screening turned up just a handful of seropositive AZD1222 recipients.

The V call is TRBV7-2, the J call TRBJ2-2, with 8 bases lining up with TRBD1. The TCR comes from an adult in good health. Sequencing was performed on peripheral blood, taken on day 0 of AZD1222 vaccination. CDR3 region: CASSSRTGSTGELFF. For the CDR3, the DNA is TGTGCCAGCAGCTCCAGGACAGGGAGCACCGGGGAGCTGTTTTTT.